This T cell receptor (beta chain) originates from a study of identical twins. The study's findings and limits: Cord blood beta clonotypes present at high abundance carried fewer insertions; no such pattern appeared in memory repertoires. Models, which agreed with sharing between unrelated individuals, nonetheless underestimated the out-of-frame TCR alpha sharing seen in monozygotic twins.

Note on this clonotype: Its antigen remains unidentified.

TCRdb re-called the 5' RACE reads through MiXCR, storing one row per CDR3 protein. The sample consists of more than 1.5 million distinct CDR3 sequences, 32% of them appearing once. The CDR3 sequence is 15 residues long. Trimming took 7 bases from V and 2 from J; bases not matched to a gene: 2. Germline lookup yields CDR1 SNHLY and CDR2 FYNNEI. V usage is TRBV2 and J usage is TRBJ2-1; 13 nucleotides line up with TRBD2. This clonotype was sampled from a newborn girl in good health. Sequenced sample: cord blood. The CDR3 DNA follows: TGTGCCAGCAAGGGGACTAGCGGGGCCTACAATGAGCAGTTCTTC. It specifies CASKGTSGAYNEQFF.